The present entry profiles one T cell receptor (beta chain) with its context. Antigen specificity is unknown. Clones were sequenced by immunoSEQ multiplex PCR, and TCRdb holds only the in-frame ones, with some missing. The sample lists approximately 90,000 clones, about 88% occurring once. This sample is part of a study of OX40 agonist ivuxolimab in advanced cancers. Study at large: Prior therapy, whether anti-PD-1, anti-PD-L1 or anti-CTLA-4, was allowed, and 40% had some. Study results and limitations: Partly responding patients at 0.1-3.0 mg/kg showed some of the smallest clonal expansion.

CDR1 and CDR2 (germline): SGHNT, YYREEE (reference sequence). This CDR3 comprises 14 residues. Trimming pared 4 bases from V and 8 bases from J, leaving 18 bases between. This rearrangement joins TRBV5-4 to TRBJ1-2; possibly TRBD1 for D (6 bases). This sequence was found in an adult with an advanced solid tumor such as melanoma, head and neck, liver or kidney cancer. Sequencing used CD4+ or CD8+ T cells sorted from blood, obtained in a trial of the OX40 agonist ivuxolimab. The CDR3 nucleotides read TGTGCCAGCAGCCCGTGGGGGGGCGCTTCCGGCTACACCTTC. This translates into CASSPWGGASGYTF.